These 15 T cell receptor beta chains were all obtained from the same sample, sequenced in a study of T cell responses to AZD1222 COVID-19 vaccine. Produced via immunoSEQ multiplex PCR; TCRdb's table is partial and in-frame only. The sample yields some 180,000 clones, over 80% seen once. This specimen consisted of peripheral blood, obtained on day 0 of AZD1222 vaccination. The origin of the receptors is an adult in good health.

This rearrangement joins TRBV7-2 to TRBJ1-4; D gene ambiguous. Germline lookup yields CDR1 SGHTA and CDR2 FQGNSA. The CDR3 extends over 16 amino acids. The V gene lost 5 bases and the J gene lost 0 bases, with 13 bases spanning the gap. The CDR3 loop reads CASSIQAVATNEKLFF. DNA for the CDR3: TGTGCCAGCAGCATCCAAGCGGTTGCAACTAATGAAAAACTGTTTTTT.

The gene calls are TRBV18 and TRBJ1-1; D unresolved. Trimming took 4 bases from V and 1 from J, leaving 7 bases between them. Looked up from germline, CDR1 is KGHSH and CDR2 is LQKENI. The CDR3 runs to 13 residues. The CDR3 reads CASSLESNTEAFF. In nucleotides, the CDR3 is TGTGCCAGCTCACTGGAGTCGAACACTGAAGCTTTCTTT.

The CDR3 sequence: CASSDKRTGGYEQYF. CDR3 nucleotide sequence: TGTGCCAGCAGCGACAAAAGGACAGGGGGCTACGAGCAGTACTTC. The chain couples TRBV5-6 to TRBJ2-7; 10 bases are shared with TRBD1. Germline assignment: CDR1 SGHDT and CDR2 YYEEEE. J gave up 3 bases and V 4 bases, and 7 bases lay outside the gene matches. This CDR3 comprises 15 residues.

The V and J genes are TRBV6-5 and TRBJ2-4; D is undetermined. V lost 0 bases to trimming and J lost 7 bases, with 13 bases between them. The CDR3 runs 15 residues. Per the germline V gene, CDR1 is MNHEY and CDR2 is SVGAGI. CDR3 nucleotides: TGTGCCAGCAGTTACTCACCGCCCCCGGAGAACATTCAGTACTTC. This translates into CASSYSPPPENIQYF.

The chain combines TRBV10-3 with TRBJ1-6; tentative D call: TRBD1 (5 bases). V was trimmed by 4 bases and J by 7 bases, leaving 14 bases between them. The germline gives CDR1 ENHRY, CDR2 SYGVKD. This CDR3 is 15 amino acids long. Written as DNA, the CDR3 is TGTGCCATCAGTGGGGGGGGATTAGTAAATTCACCCCTCCACTTT. It specifies CAISGGGLVNSPLHF.

Only one count was recorded for this clone. The chain couples TRBV2 to TRBJ1-2; the match to TRBD1 covers 12 bases. Germline CDR1 is SNHLY and CDR2 is FYNNEI. Trimming cost V 1 base and J 8 bases; bases outside gene matches: 5. This CDR3 contains 15 residues. CDR3 amino acids: CASSEEGQGAWGYTF. The CDR3 nucleotides are TGTGCCAGCAGTGAAGAGGGACAGGGGGCTTGGGGCTACACCTTC.

On this clone: Additional DNA sequences in this sample encode the identical CDR3. The chain combines TRBV12-3 or TRBV12-4 with TRBJ1-5; D remains ambiguous. Trimming removed 3 bases at V and 2 bases at J, with 2 bases between. CDR3 length equals 12 residues. CDR3 sequence: CASSLGNQPQHF. The CDR3 nucleotides are TGTGCCAGCAGTTTGGGCAATCAGCCCCAGCATTTT.

This clone has a single count. The J gene is TRBJ1-1, the V gene TRBV6-1; tentatively, D is TRBD1 (6 bases). V lost 3 bases and J lost 4, with 12 bases in between. CDR1 MNHNS and CDR2 SASEGT come from the germline V gene. This CDR3 has 14 residues. Here the CDR3 DNA reads TGTGCCAGCAGTGATCAGGGGTCAACCACTGAAGCTTTCTTT. It codes for CASSDQGSTTEAFF.

The chain has TRBV9 and TRBJ1-3, with D perhaps TRBD1 (6 bases). Germline CDR1 and CDR2: SGDLS and YYNGEE. This CDR3 spans 15 amino acids. V was cut by 0 bases and J by 4 bases, with 11 bases left in between. CDR3 sequence: CASSVGGQRGNTIYF. The DNA of the CDR3 is TGTGCCAGCAGCGTAGGCGGACAGCGAGGAAACACCATATATTTT.

The chain uses TRBV19 and TRBJ1-5, with TRBD1 matching 9 bases. The germline V gene has CDR1 LNHDA and CDR2 SQIVND (reference sequence). V gave up 7 bases and J gave up 0 bases; unmatched junction bases: 19. CDR3 size: 20 residues. CDR3 nucleotide sequence: TGTGCCAGTAAGGGATCCAGACCGGGACAGGGAGATTATAGCAATCAGCCCCAGCATTTT. Translated, it gives CASKGSRPGQGDYSNQPQHF.

The gene calls are TRBV10-3 and TRBJ1-1; TRBD1 matches at 7 bases. Germline V gene lookup returns CDR1 ENHRY and CDR2 SYGVKD. The CDR3 is made up of 13 amino acids. Unmatched junction bases numbered 5, after V lost 3 bases and J lost 7 bases. DNA for the CDR3: TGTGCCATCAGTGAAGAGGGGGCCCATGAAGCTTTCTTT. The encoded protein is CAISEEGAHEAFF.

The rearrangement links TRBV2 to TRBJ2-3; D perhaps matches TRBD2 (5 bases). Per germline, CDR1 SNHLY and CDR2 FYNNEI. The CDR3 length is 16 residues. The germline V and J ends were trimmed by 2 bases and 4 bases, with 16 bases remaining between them. The CDR3 loop reads CASSEFRLAGADTQYF. CDR3 bases: TGTGCCAGCAGTGAATTCCGGCTAGCCGGGGCAGATACGCAGTATTTT.

The chain joins TRBV19 to TRBJ1-4, with 8 bases aligning to TRBD1. The V gene's germline CDR1 is LNHDA and CDR2 SQIVND (reference sequence). This CDR3 has 14 amino acids. V lost 9 bases, J lost 8 bases, and 11 bases stayed unmatched. The CDR3 region has the DNA TGTGCCAGCAGAAAGGGACAGGAAAGGGAAAAACTGTTTTTT. Translation gives CASRKGQEREKLFF.

The V call is TRBV6-1, the J call TRBJ2-5; D not resolved. Trimming cost V 5 bases and J 1 base, with 5 bases left between them. The CDR3 is 12 residues long. The germline V gene encodes CDR1 MNHNS and CDR2 SASEGT. The CDR3 spells CASSWSQETQYF. Written as DNA, the CDR3 is TGTGCCAGCAGTTGGAGCCAAGAGACCCAGTACTTC.

This chain connects TRBV5-4 to TRBJ1-6, with TRBD1 matching over 8 bases. Per the germline V gene, CDR1 is SGHNT and CDR2 is YYREEE (reference sequence). Trimming at V came to 3 bases and at J to 6 bases, leaving 5 bases not matched to a gene. The CDR3 loop spans 15 amino acids. CDR3 sequence (DNA): TGTGCCAGCAGCTCACGGACAGGGACTAATTCACCCCTCCACTTT. Encoded protein: CASSSRTGTNSPLHF.